Here is one TCR beta chain with its context. Its target is unknown. The data belong to a study of shared clonotypes between healthy human individuals. Germline CDR1 is SGHNT and CDR2 is YYREEE (reference sequence). V lost 4 bases to trimming and J lost 3 bases, with 12 bases between them. The CDR3 is 14 amino acids. Study outcomes and limitations: Since donors were few, the genetic and exposure-history diversity represented was limited. The expectation was that sequencing depth would affect clonotype sharing among donors.

Per the original data handling: Owing to the provision of junction-only sequences devoid of quality scores by immunoSEQ, filtering differed. Generated by immunoSEQ multiplex PCR, the TCRdb table keeps only in-frame clones and is missing some. Clone size and the V and J calls come from that table; the DNA yielded D and trimming. The data contain fewer than 2.5 million clones, 80% to 95% of them singletons. Donors had no recently reported acute infections or vaccinations and were HIV-negative. Sequences were obtained from naive CD4+ T cells from PBMCs. Subset defined: CD45RA+ positively selected. This clonotype originated in a man aged 18-30 years in good health. Some clones in this sample may be carry-over from other donors' samples. The V call is TRBV5-4, the J call TRBJ2-3, with D unresolved. The DNA for the CDR3 is TGTGCCAGCAGCCCGACGGTGTCAACAGATACGCAGTATTTT. Translated, it gives CASSPTVSTDTQYF.